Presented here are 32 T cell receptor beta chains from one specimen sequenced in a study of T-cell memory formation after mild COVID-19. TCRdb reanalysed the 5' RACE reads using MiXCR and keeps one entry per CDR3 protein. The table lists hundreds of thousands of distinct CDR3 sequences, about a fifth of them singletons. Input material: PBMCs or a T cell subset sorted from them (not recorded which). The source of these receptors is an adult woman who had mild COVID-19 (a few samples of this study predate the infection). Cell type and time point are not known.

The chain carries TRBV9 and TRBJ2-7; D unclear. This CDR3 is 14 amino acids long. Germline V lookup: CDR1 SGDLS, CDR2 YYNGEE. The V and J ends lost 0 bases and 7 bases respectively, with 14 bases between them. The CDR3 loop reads CASSVGVGFSEQYF. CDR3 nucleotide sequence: TGTGCCAGCAGCGTAGGGGTGGGGTTCTCTGAGCAGTACTTC.

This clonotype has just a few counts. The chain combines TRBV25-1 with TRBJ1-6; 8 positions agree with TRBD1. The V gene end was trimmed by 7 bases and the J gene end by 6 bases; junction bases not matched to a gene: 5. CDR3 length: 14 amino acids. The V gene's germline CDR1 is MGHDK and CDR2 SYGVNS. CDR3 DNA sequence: TGTGCCAGCAAAGAGGACAGGGTTAATTCACCCCTCCACTTT. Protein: CASKEDRVNSPLHF.

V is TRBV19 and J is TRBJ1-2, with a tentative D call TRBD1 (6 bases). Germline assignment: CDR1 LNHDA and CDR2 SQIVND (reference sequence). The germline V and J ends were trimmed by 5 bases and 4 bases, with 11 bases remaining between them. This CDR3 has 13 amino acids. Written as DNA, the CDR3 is TGTGCCAGTAGTGTACAGGGAGGCTATGGCTACACCTTC. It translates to CASSVQGGYGYTF.

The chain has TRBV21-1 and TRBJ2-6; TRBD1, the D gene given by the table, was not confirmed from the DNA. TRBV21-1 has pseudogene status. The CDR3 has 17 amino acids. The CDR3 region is CASTAGQVPSGANVLTF. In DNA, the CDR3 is TGTGCCAGCACGGCGGGACAGGTGCCATCTGGGGCCAACGTCCTGACTTTC.

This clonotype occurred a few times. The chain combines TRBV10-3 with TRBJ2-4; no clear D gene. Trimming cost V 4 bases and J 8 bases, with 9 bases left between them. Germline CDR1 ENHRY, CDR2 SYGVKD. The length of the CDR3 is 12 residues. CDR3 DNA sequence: TGTGCCATCAGTGCAATGAAGGACATTCAGTACTTC. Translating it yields CAISAMKDIQYF.

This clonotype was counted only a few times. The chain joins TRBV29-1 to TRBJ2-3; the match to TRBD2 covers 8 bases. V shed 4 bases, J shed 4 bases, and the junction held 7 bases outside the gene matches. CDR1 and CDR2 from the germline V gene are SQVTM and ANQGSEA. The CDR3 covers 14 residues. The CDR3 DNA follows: TGCAGCGTTGCGCACGGGGGGGCCCCAGATACGCAGTATTTT. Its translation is CSVAHGGAPDTQYF.

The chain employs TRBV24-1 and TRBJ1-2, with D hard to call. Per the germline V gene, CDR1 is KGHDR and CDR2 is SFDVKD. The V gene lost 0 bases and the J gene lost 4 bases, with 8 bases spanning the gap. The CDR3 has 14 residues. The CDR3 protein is CATSDLHVSYGYTF. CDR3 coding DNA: TGTGCCACCAGTGATTTGCACGTGTCCTATGGCTACACCTTC.

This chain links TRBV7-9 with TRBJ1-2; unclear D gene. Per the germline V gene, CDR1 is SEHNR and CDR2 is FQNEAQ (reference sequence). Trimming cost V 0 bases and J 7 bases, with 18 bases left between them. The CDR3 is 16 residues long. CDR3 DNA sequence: TGTGCCAGCAGCTTAGCGACTGTCAGATCCACTGGTGGCTACACCTTC. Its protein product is CASSLATVRSTGGYTF. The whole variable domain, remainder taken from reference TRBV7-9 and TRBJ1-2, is DTGVSQNPRHKITKRGQNVTFRCDPISEHNRLYWYRQTLGQGPEFLTYFQNEAQLEKSRLLSDRFSAERPKGSFSTLEIQRTEQGDSAMYLCASSLATVRSTGGYTFGSGTRLTVV.

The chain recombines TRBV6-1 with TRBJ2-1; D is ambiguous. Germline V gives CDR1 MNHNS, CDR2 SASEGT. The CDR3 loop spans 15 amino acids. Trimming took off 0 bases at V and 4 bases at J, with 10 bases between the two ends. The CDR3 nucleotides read TGTGCCAGCAGTGAAGCGAGGAACAGTTACAATGAGCAGTTCTTC. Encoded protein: CASSEARNSYNEQFF.

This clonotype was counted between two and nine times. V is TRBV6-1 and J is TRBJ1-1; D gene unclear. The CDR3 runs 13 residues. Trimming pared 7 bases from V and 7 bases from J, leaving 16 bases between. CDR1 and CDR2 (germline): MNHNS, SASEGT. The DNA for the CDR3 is TGTGCCAGCAACCTCTTCGAGAACCTTGAAGCTTTCTTT. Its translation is CASNLFENLEAFF.

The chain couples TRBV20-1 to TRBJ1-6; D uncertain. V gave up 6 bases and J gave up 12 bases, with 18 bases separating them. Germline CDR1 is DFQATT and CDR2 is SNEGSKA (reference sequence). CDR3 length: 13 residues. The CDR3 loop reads CSAERTAREPLHF. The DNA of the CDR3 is TGCAGTGCCGAAAGGACGGCGAGGGAACCCCTCCACTTT.

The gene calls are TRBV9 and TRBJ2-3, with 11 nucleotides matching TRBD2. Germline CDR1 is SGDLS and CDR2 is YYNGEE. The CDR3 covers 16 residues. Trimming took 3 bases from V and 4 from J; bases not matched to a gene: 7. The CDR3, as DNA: TGTGCCAGCAGCGCACAGCCGGGACTAGCGGCAGATACGCAGTATTTT. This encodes CASSAQPGLAADTQYF.

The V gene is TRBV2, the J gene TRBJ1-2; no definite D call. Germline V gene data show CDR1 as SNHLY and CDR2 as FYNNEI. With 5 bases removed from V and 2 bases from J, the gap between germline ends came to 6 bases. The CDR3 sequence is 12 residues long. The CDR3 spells CASSRQNYGYTF. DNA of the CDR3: TGTGCCAGCAGTCGGCAGAACTATGGCTACACCTTC. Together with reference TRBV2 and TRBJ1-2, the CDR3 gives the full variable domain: EPEVTQTPSHQVTQMGQEVILRCVPISNHLYFYWYRQILGQKVEFLVSFYNNEISEKSEIFDDQFSVERPDGSNFTLKIRSTKLEDSAMYFCASSRQNYGYTFGSGTRLTVV.

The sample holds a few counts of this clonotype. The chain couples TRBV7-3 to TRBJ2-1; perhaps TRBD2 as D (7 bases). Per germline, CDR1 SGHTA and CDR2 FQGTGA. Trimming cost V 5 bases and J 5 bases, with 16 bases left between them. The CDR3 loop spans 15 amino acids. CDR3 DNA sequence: TGTGCCAGCAGCCCCTCCGGGGGGCGAGACAATGAGCAGTTCTTC. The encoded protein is CASSPSGGRDNEQFF.

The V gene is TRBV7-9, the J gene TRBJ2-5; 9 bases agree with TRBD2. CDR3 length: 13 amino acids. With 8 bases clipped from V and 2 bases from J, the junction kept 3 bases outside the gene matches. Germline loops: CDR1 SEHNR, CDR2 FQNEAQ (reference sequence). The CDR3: CASRLADQETQYF. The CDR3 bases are TGTGCCAGCCGACTAGCGGATCAAGAGACCCAGTACTTC.

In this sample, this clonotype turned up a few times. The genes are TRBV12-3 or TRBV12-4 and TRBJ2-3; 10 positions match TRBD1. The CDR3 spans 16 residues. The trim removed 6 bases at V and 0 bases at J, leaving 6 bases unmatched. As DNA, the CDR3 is TGTGCCAGCAGCCCCGGGACAGGGGATAGCACAGATACGCAGTATTTT. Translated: CASSPGTGDSTDTQYF.

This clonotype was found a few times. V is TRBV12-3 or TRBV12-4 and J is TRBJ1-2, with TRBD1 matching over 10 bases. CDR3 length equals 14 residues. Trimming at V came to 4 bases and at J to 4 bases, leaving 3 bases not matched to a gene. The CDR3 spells CASSWTGGVYGYTF. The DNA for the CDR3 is TGTGCCAGCAGTTGGACAGGGGGTGTCTATGGCTACACCTTC.

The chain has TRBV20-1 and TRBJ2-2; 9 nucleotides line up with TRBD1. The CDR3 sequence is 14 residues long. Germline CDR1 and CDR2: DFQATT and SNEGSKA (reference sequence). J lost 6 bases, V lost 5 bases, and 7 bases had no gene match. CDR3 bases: TGCAGTGCTGGGGGACAGGGAGGCGCCGGGGAGCTGTTTTTT. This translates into CSAGGQGGAGELFF.

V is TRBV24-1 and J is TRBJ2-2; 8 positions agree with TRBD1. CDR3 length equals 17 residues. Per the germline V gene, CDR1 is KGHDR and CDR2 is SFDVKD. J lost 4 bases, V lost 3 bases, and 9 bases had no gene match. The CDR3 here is CATSDPTGARGTGELFF. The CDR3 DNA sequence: TGTGCCACCAGTGATCCGACAGGGGCCAGGGGCACCGGGGAGCTGTTTTTT.

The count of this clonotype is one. The CDR3 sequence: CASSYPGGRTDTQYF. CDR3 coding DNA: TGTGCCAGCAGCTATCCAGGGGGCCGCACAGATACGCAGTATTTT. The rearrangement links TRBV7-9 to TRBJ2-3, with TRBD1 matching over 8 bases. Germline CDR1 and CDR2: SEHNR and FQNEAQ (reference sequence). J was trimmed by 1 base and V by 4 bases; bases with no gene match: 4. The CDR3 consists of 15 residues.

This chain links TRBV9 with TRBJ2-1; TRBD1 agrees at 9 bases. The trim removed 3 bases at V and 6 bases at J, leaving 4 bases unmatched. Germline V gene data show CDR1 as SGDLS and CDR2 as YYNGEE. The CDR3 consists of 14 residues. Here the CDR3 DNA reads TGTGCCAGCAGCGACGGGACAGGGAGCAATGAGCAGTTCTTC. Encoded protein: CASSDGTGSNEQFF.

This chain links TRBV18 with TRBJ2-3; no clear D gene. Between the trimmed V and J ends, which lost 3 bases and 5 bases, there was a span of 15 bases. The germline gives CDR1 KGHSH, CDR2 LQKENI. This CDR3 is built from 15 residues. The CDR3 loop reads CASSPNVIRGDTQYF. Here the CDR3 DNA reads TGTGCCAGCTCACCCAACGTCATTAGAGGAGATACGCAGTATTTT.

In nucleotides, the CDR3 is TGTGCCAGCAGCCAAGGCTTTTACTCCTACAATGAGCAGTTCTTC. Protein product: CASSQGFYSYNEQFF. The gene calls are TRBV3-1 and TRBJ2-1; no clear D gene. The CDR3 totals 15 residues. Germline lookup yields CDR1 LGHDT and CDR2 YNNKEL (reference sequence). The V and J ends lost 1 base and 0 bases respectively, with 7 bases between them.

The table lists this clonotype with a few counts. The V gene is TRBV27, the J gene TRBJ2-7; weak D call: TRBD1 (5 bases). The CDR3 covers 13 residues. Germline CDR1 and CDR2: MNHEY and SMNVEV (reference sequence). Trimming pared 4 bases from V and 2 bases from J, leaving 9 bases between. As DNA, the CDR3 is TGTGCCAGCAGTTCCCGACAGACCTACGAGCAGTACTTC. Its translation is CASSSRQTYEQYF.

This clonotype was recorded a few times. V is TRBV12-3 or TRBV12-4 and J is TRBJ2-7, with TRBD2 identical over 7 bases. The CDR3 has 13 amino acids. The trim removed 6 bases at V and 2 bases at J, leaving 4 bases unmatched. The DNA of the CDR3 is TGTGCCAGCAGCGGACTAGGAGCCTACGAGCAGTACTTC. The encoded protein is CASSGLGAYEQYF.

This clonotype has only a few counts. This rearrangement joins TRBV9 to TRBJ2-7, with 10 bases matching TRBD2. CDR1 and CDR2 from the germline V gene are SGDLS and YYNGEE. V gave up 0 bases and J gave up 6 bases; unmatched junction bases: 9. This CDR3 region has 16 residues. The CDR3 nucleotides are TGTGCCAGCAGCGTAGGGCTAGCGGGAGCCTCGAGCGAGCAGTACTTC. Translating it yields CASSVGLAGASSEQYF. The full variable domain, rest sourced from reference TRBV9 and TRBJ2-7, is DSGVTQTPKHLITATGQRVTLRCSPRSGDLSVYWYQQSLDQGLQFLIQYYNGEERAKGNILERFSAQQFPDLHSELNLSSLELGDSALYFCASSVGLAGASSEQYFGPGTRLTVT.

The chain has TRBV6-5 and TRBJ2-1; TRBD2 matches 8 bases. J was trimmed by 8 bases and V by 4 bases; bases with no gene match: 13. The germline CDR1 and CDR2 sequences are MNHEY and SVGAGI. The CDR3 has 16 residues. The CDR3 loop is CASSFLAGRIGDEQFF. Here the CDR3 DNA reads TGTGCCAGCAGTTTCTTAGCGGGAAGAATCGGGGATGAGCAGTTCTTC.

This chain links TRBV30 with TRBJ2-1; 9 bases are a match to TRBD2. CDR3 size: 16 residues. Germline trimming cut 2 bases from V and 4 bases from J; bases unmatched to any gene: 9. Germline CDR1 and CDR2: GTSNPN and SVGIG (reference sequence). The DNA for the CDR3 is TGTGCCTGGAGTCCTCGACTAGCGGAGACATACAATGAGCAGTTCTTC. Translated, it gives CAWSPRLAETYNEQFF.

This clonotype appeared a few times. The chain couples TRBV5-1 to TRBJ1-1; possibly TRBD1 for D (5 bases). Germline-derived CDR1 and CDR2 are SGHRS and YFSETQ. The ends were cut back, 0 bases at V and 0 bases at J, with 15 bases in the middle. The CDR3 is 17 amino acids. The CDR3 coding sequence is TGCGCCAGCAGCTTGGCCCAGGGCTCACCCATGAACACTGAAGCTTTCTTT. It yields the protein CASSLAQGSPMNTEAFF.

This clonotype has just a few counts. Here the CDR3 DNA reads TGTGCCAGCAGTTACGCAACAGGGAACTATGGCTACACCTTC. Translation gives CASSYATGNYGYTF. The rearrangement uses TRBV6-5 and TRBJ1-2, with D possibly being TRBD1 (6 bases). The ends were cut back, 2 bases at V and 2 bases at J, with 9 bases in the middle. Germline-derived CDR1 and CDR2 are MNHEY and SVGAGI. The CDR3 contains 14 residues.

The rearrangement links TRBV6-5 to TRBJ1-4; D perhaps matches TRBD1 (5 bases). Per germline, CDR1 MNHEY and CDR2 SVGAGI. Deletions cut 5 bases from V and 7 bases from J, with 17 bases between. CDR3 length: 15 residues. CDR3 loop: CASSRWQAGGEKLFF. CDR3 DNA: TGTGCCAGCAGTCGGTGGCAGGCCGGGGGTGAAAAACTGTTTTTT.

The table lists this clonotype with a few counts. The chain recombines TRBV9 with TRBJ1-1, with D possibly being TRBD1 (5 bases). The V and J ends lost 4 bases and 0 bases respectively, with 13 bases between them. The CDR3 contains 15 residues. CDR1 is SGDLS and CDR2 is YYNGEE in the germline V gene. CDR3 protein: CASSPQADVNTEAFF. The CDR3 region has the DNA TGTGCCAGCAGCCCACAGGCGGATGTGAACACTGAAGCTTTCTTT. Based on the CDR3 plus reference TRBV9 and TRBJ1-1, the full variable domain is DSGVTQTPKHLITATGQRVTLRCSPRSGDLSVYWYQQSLDQGLQFLIQYYNGEERAKGNILERFSAQQFPDLHSELNLSSLELGDSALYFCASSPQADVNTEAFFGQGTRLTVV.